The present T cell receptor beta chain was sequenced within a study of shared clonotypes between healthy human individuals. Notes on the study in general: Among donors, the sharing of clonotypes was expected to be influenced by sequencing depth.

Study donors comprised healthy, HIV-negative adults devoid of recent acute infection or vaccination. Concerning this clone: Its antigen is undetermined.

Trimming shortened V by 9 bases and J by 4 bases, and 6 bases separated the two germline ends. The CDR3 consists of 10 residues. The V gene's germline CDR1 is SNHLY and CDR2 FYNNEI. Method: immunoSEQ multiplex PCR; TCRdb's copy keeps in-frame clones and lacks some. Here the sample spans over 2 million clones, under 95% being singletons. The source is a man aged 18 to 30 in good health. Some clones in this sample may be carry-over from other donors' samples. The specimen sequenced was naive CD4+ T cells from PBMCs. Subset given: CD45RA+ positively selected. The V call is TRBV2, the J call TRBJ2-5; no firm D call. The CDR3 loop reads CASQRETQYF. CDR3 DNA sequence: TGTGCCAGTCAACGAGAGACCCAGTACTTC.